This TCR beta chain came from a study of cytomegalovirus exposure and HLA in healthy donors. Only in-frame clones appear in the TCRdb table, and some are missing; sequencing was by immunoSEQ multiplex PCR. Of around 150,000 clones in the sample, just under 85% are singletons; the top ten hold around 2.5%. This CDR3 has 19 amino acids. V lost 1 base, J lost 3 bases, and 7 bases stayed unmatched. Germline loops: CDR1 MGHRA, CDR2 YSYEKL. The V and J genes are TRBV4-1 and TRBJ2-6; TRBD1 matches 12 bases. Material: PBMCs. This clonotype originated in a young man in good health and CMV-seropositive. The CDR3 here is CASSQVPGQGAGGANVLTF. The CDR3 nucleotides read TGCGCCAGCAGCCAAGTGCCGGGACAGGGGGCAGGTGGGGCCAACGTCCTGACTTTC.